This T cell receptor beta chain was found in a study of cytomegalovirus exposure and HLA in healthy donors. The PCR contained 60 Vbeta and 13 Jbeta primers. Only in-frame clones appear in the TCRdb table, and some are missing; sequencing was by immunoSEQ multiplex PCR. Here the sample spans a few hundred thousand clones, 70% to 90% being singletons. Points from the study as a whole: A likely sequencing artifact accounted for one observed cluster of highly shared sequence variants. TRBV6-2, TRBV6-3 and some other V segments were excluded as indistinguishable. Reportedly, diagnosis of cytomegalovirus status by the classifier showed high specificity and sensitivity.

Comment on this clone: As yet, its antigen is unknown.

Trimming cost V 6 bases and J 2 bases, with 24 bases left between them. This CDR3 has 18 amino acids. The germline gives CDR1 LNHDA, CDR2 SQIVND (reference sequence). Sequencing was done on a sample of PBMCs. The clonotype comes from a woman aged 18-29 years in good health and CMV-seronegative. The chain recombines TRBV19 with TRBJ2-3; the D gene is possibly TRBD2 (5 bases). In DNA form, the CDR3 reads TGTGCCAGTAGGGGGATCCGGACTGCCTCCTTACTCACAGATACGCAGTATTTT. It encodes CASRGIRTASLLTDTQYF.